The 9 T cell receptor beta chains below were found in one sample sequenced in a study of cytotoxic CD8 clonotypes in ibrutinib-treated CLL. Sequencing was performed with immunoSEQ multiplex PCR; in TCRdb, only in-frame clones are kept and a portion is missing. The sample lists about 270,000 clones, roughly four fifths seen once, with about 5.7% in the top ten. The sample consisted of PBMCs, taken at disease progression, from a patient treated with ibrutinib. Every receptor here comes from a human donor with chronic lymphocytic leukemia.

This clone was observed a single time. The chain uses TRBV10-2 and TRBJ2-3; D call uncertain. V shed 3 bases and J shed 5 bases, with 6 bases lying between them. CDR1 and CDR2 from the germline V gene are WSHSY and SAAADI. The length of the CDR3 is 12 residues. The CDR3 bases are TGCGCCAGCAGTGAATGGGGAGATACGCAGTATTTT. This sequence encodes CASSEWGDTQYF.

The chain joins TRBV5-6 to TRBJ1-2; 8 bases align to TRBD1. The CDR3 loop spans 13 amino acids. CDR1 SGHDT and CDR2 YYEEEE come from the germline V gene. V was clipped by 6 bases and J by 3 bases; unmatched bases: 4. CDR3 DNA: TGTGCCAGCACAGGGGGCCTTCACTATGGCTACACCTTC. Amino acid sequence: CASTGGLHYGYTF.

The chain is built from TRBV4-1 and TRBJ2-5, with no clear D. The CDR3 runs to 15 residues. With 0 bases removed from V and 2 bases from J, the gap between germline ends came to 10 bases. Germline V CDR1 and CDR2: MGHRA, YSYEKL. Here the CDR3 reads CASSQEVARQETQYF. CDR3 coding DNA: TGCGCCAGCAGCCAAGAAGTGGCCAGACAAGAGACCCAGTACTTC.

The CDR3 sequence: CASSDPISPHQENTEAFF. The CDR3 DNA is TGTGCCAGCAGCGATCCCATCAGCCCCCATCAGGAGAACACTGAAGCTTTCTTT. The V call is TRBV9, the J call TRBJ1-1; D uncertain. The V gene's germline CDR1 is SGDLS and CDR2 YYNGEE. The germline V and J ends were trimmed by 3 bases and 1 base, with 22 bases remaining between them. The CDR3 length is 18 residues.

Turning to this clone: An end of the junction does not agree with germline; a read error may underlie this. V usage is TRBV6-5 and J usage is TRBJ2-7; D is ambiguous. The CDR3 spans 11 residues. Germline V gene sequence: CDR1 MNHEY, CDR2 SVGAGI. The CDR3 DNA is TGTGCCGGCAGTTACTCAGACGAGCAGTACTTC. Its translation: CAGSYSDEQYF.

This clone was seen a single time. The chain couples TRBV18 to TRBJ2-2; D is undetermined. V was shortened by 8 bases and J by 1 base, with 2 bases between the two germline ends. CDR1 is KGHSH and CDR2 is LQKENI in the germline V gene. The CDR3 contains 11 residues. CDR3 residues: CASQNTGELFF. The CDR3 nucleotides are TGTGCCAGCCAGAACACCGGGGAGCTGTTTTTT. Based on the CDR3 plus reference TRBV18 and TRBJ2-2, the full variable domain is NAGVMQNPRHLVRRRGQEARLRCSPMKGHSHVYWYRQLPEEGLKFMVYLQKENIIDESGMPKERFSAEFPKEGPSILRIQQVVRGDSAAYFCASQNTGELFFGEGSRLTVL.

The J gene is TRBJ1-4, the V gene TRBV7-9; D is uncertain. The CDR3 is 14 amino acids. V dropped 4 bases and J dropped 2 bases, with 8 bases sitting between them. Germline V gene sequence: CDR1 SEHNR, CDR2 FQNEAQ (reference sequence). The CDR3: CASSYRATNEKLFF. The CDR3 coding sequence is TGTGCCAGCAGCTACCGGGCGACTAATGAAAAACTGTTTTTT.

The genes are TRBV9 and TRBJ2-1; TRBD1 might be the D (5 bases). This CDR3 spans 16 amino acids. Trimming removed 0 bases at V and 3 bases at J, with 13 bases between. Germline CDR1 SGDLS, CDR2 YYNGEE. CDR3 amino acids: CASSVGTSQGYNEQFF. The DNA of the CDR3 is TGTGCCAGCAGCGTAGGGACATCTCAGGGCTACAATGAGCAGTTCTTC.

This clone occurred once. This chain links TRBV5-1 with TRBJ2-3; D is perhaps TRBD2 (5 bases). This CDR3 has 15 amino acids. The germline V and J ends were trimmed by 0 bases and 0 bases, with 8 bases remaining between them. Per germline, CDR1 SGHRS and CDR2 YFSETQ. CDR3 nucleotide sequence: TGCGCCAGCAGCTTGGTTCTAGCCAGCACAGATACGCAGTATTTT. It specifies CASSLVLASTDTQYF.